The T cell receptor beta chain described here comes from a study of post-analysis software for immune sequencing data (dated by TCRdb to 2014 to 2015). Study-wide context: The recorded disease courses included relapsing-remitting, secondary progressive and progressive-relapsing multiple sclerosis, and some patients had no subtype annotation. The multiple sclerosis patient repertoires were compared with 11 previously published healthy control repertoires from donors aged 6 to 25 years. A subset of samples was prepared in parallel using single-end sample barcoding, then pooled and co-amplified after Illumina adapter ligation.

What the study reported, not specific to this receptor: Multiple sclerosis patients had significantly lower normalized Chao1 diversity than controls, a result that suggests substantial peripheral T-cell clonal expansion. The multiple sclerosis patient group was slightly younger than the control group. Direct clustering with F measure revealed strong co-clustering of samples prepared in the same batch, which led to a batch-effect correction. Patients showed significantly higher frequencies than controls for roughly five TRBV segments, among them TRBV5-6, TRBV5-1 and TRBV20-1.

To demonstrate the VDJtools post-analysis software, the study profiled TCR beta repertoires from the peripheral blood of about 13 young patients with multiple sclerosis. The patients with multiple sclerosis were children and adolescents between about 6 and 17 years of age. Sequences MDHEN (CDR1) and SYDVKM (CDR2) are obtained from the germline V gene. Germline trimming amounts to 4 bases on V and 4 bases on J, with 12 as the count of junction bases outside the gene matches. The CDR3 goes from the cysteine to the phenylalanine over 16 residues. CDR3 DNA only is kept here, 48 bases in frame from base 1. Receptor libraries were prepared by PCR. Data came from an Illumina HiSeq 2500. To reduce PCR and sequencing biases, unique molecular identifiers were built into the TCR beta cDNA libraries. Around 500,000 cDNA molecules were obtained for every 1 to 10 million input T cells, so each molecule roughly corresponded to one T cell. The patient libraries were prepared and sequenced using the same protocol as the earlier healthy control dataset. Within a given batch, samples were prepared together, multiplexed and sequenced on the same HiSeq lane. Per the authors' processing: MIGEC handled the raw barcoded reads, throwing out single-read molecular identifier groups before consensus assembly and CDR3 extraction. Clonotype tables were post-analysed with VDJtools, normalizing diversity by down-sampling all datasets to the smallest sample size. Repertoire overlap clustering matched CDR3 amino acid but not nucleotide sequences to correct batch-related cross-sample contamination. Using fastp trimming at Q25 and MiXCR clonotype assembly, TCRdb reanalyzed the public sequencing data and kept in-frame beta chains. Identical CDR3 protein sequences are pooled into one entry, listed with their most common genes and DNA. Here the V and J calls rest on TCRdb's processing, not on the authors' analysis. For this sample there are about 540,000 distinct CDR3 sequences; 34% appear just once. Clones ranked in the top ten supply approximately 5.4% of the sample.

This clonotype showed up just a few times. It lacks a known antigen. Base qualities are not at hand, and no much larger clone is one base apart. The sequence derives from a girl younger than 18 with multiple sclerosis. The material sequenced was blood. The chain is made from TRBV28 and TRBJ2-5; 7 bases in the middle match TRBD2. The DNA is TGTGCCAGCAGTTCCCCCCTAAGGGGCGGGGGAGAGACCCAGTACTTC. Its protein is CASSSPLRGGGETQYF.